This T cell receptor beta chain was retrieved from a study of T-cell memory formation after mild COVID-19. Constant-segment primers were used for 5'RACE, and the resulting TCR alpha and TCR beta cDNA libraries carried sample barcodes and UMIs. TCRdb reprocessed the 5' RACE reads via MiXCR and lists one record per CDR3 protein. The sample shows around 220,000 distinct CDR3 sequences, roughly 15% of them seen only once. From germline, CDR1 is LGHDT and CDR2 YNNKEL (reference sequence). V shed 0 bases and J shed 10 bases, with 13 bases lying between them. This CDR3 spans 14 amino acids. V is TRBV3-1 and J is TRBJ2-1; tentatively, D is TRBD2 (6 bases). This TCR was recovered from a man between 18 and 35 years old who had mild COVID-19 (a few samples of this study predate the infection). Cell type and time point are not known. Source material: PBMCs or a T cell subset sorted from them (not recorded which). CDR3 DNA: TGTGCCAGCAGCCAAGATCGGCCCAGCGGGGAGCAGTTCTTC. Encoded protein: CASSQDRPSGEQFF.